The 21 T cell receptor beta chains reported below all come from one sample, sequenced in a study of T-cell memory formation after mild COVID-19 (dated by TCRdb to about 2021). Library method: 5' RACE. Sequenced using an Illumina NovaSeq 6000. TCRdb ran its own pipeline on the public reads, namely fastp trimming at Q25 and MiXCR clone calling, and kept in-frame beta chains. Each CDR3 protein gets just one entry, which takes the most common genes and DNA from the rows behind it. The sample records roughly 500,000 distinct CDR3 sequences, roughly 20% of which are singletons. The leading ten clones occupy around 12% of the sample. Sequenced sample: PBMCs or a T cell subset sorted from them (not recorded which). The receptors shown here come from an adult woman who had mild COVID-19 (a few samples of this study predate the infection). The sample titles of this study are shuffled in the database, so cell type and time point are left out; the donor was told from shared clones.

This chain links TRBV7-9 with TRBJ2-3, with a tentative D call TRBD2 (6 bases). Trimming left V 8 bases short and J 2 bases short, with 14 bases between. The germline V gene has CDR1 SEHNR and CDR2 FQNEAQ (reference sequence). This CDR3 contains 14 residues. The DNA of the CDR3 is TGTGCCAGCCCTCCTATAGCGGCCACAGATACGCAGTATTTT. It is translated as CASPPIAATDTQYF.

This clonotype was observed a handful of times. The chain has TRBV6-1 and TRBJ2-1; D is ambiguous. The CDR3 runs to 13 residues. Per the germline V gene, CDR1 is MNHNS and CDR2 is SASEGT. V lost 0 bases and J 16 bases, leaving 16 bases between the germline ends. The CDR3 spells CASSEALGTPVFF. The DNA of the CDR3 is TGTGCCAGCAGTGAAGCTCTGGGCACTCCAGTTTTCTTC.

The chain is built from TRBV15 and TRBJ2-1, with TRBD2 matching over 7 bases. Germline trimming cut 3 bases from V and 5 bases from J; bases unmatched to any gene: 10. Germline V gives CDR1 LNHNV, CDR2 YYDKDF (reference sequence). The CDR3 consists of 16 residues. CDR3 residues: CATSSSRAGADNEQFF. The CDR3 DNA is TGTGCCACCAGCAGTTCTAGGGCGGGAGCGGACAATGAGCAGTTCTTC.

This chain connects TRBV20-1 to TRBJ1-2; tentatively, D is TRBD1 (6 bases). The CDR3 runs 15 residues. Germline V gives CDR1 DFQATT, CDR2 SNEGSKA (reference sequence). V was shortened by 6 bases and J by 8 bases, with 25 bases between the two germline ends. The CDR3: CSAASNLLSRGGYTF. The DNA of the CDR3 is TGCAGTGCCGCATCCAACCTTTTGTCCAGGGGAGGCTACACCTTC.

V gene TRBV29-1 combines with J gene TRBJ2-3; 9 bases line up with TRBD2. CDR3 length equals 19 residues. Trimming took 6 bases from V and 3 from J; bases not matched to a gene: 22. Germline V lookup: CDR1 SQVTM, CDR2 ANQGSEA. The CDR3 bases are TGCAGCGTAAAATTCTCGGGTAGCGGGAGATCGGCTCGGACAGATACGCAGTATTTT. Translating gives CSVKFSGSGRSARTDTQYF.

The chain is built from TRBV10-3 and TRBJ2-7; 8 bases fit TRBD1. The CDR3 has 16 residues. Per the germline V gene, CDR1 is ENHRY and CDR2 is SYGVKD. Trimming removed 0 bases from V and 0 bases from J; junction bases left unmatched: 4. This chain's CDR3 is CAISESPRGPSYEQYF. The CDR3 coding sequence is TGTGCCATCAGTGAGTCGCCCAGGGGGCCCTCCTACGAGCAGTACTTC.

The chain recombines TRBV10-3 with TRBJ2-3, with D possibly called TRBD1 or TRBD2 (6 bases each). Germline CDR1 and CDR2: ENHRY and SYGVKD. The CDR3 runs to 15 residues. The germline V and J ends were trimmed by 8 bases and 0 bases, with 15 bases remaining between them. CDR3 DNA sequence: TGTGCCATCGGGACGACGGGGGCTAGCACAGATACGCAGTATTTT. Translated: CAIGTTGASTDTQYF.

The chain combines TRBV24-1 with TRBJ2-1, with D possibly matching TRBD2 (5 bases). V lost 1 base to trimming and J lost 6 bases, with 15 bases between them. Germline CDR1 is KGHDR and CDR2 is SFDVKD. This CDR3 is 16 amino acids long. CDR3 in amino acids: CATSDFYSGGVNEQFF. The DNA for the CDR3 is TGTGCCACCAGTGATTTTTACAGTGGAGGCGTCAATGAGCAGTTCTTC.

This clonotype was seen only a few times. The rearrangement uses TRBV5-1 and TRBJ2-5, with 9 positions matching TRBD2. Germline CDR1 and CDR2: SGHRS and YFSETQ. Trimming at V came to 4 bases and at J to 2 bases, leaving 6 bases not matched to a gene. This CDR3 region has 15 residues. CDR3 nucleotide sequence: TGCGCCAGCAGCATCCTAGCGGGACGGCAAGAGACCCAGTACTTC. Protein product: CASSILAGRQETQYF.

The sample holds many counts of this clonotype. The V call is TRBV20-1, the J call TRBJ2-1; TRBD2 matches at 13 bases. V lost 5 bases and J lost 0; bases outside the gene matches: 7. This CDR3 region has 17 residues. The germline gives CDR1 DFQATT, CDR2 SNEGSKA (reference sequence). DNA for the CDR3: TGCAGTGCTTTCTCGCGGACTAGCGGGAGCTCCTACAATGAGCAGTTCTTC. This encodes CSAFSRTSGSSYNEQFF.

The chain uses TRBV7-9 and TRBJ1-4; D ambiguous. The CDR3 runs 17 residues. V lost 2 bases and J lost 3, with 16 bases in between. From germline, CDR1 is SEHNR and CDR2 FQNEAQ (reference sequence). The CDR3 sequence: CASSLLVYEGANEKLFF. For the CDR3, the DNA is TGTGCCAGCAGCTTATTGGTGTATGAGGGAGCTAATGAAAAACTGTTTTTT.

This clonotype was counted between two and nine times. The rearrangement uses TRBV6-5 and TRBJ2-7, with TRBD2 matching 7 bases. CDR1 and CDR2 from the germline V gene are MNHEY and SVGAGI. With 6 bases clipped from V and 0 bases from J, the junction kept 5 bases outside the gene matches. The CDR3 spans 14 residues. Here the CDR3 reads CASRTGGISYEQYF. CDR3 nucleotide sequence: TGTGCCAGCAGAACCGGGGGGATCTCCTACGAGCAGTACTTC.

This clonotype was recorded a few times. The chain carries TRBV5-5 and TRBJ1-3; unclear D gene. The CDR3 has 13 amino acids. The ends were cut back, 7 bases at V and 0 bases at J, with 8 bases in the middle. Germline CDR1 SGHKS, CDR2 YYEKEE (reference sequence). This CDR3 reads CASGSLSGNTIYF. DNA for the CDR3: TGTGCCAGCGGGAGCCTCTCTGGAAACACCATATATTTT.

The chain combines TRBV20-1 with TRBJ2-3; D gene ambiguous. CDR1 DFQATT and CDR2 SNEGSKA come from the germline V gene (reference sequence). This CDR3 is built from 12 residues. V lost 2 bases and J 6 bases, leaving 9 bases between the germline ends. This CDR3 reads CSARYQEDTQYF. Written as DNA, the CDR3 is TGCAGTGCTAGATACCAGGAGGATACGCAGTATTTT.

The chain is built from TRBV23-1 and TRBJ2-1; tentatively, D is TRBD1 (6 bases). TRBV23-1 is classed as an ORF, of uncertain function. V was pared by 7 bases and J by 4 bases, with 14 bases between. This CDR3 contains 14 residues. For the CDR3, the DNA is TGCGCCAGCAAACACCAGGGGATGTACAATGAGCAGTTCTTC. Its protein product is CASKHQGMYNEQFF.

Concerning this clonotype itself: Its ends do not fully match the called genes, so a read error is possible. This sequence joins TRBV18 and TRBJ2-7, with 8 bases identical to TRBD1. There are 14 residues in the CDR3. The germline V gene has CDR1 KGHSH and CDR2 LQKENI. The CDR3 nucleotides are TGCGCCAGCTCAGTACAGGGGGACATGATTCGGCAGTACTTC. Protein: CASSVQGDMIRQYF.

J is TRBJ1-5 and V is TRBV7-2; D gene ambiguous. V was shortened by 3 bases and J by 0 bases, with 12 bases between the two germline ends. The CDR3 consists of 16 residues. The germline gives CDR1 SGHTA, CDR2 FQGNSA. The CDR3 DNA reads TGTGCCAGCAGCTTTGAGAGCGGATATAGCAATCAGCCCCAGCATTTT. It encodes CASSFESGYSNQPQHF.

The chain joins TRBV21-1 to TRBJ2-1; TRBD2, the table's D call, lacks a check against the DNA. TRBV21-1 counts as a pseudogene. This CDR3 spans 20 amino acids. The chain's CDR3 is CASSKVPRRISRDSYNEQFF. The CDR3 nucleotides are TGTGCCAGCAGCAAAGTTCCCCGCCGAATTTCTAGGGATTCCTACAATGAGCAGTTCTTC.

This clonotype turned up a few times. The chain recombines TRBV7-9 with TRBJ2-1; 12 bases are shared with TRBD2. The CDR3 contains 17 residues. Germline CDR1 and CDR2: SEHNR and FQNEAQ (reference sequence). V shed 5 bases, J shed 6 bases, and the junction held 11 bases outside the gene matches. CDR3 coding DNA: TGTGCCAGCAGCCCCCGGGCTAGCGGGAGGGTACGCAATGAGCAGTTCTTC. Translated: CASSPRASGRVRNEQFF.

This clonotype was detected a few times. Here the CDR3 DNA reads TGTGCCAGCAGCCCTTGGCCGGACAGGAATGAGCAGTTCTTC. This sequence encodes CASSPWPDRNEQFF. The V and J genes are TRBV12-3 or TRBV12-4 and TRBJ2-1; 7 bases map to TRBD1. This CDR3 has 14 amino acids. V lost 6 bases to trimming and J lost 7 bases; unmatched junction nucleotides: 9.

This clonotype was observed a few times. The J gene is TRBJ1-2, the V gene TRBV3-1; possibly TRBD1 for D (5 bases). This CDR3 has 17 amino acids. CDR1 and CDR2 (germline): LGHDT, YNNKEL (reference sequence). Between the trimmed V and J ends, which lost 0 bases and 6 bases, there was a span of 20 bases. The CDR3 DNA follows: TGTGCCAGCAGCCAAGACCTACAATCCGGGGCCGTGGATGGCTACACCTTC. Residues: CASSQDLQSGAVDGYTF.